This T cell receptor beta chain derives from a study of T cell repertoires in cytomegalovirus infection. The overall study: Public TCR beta signatures provided an indication of both CMV infection and a matching HLA type.

A single record per CDR3 protein comes from TCRdb applying MiXCR to the reads. Of about 740,000 distinct CDR3 sequences listed, approximately 34% were seen once; the top ten hold under 3.5%. This clonotype was observed a few times. Its antigen remains unidentified. V lost 0 bases to trimming and J lost 1 base, with 11 bases between them. The CDR3 sequence is 15 residues long. Germline loops: CDR1 SGHKS, CDR2 YYEKEE (reference sequence). Findings and caveats of the study: CMV-specific TCR beta clonotypes restricted by HLA-C were the ones dominating the ex vivo response. Cumulative public TCR beta family frequency identified carriers of CMV plus the relevant HLA.

V is TRBV5-5 and J is TRBJ2-7; a possible D gene is TRBD2 (6 bases). Specimen: PBMCs. The clonotype originates from a human donor in good health (CMV status not recorded). Some clones in this sample may be carry-over from other donors' samples. The CDR3: CASSLAGERSYEQYF. CDR3 sequence (DNA): TGTGCCAGCAGCTTGGCGGGGGAGAGGTCCTACGAGCAGTACTTC.